This T cell receptor beta chain was identified in a study of beta chain features in type 1 diabetes. Study-wide results and limits: Shorter templates may be favored by PCR, equally so in patients and controls. Across all four CD4+ subsets, people with type 1 diabetes showed modestly shorter TCRB CDR3s.

Isolated RNA was reverse transcribed in full, so expressed TCRB transcripts were sequenced. Profiling relied on immunoSEQ multiplex PCR, and the TCRdb table lists in-frame clones only, not all of them. Altogether under 350,000 clones are present, approximately 25% being singletons, with the ten largest covering over 0.01%. To note about this clone: Its antigen is unknown.

Germline CDR1 reads GTSNPN; CDR2 reads SVGIG (reference sequence). J gave up 8 bases and V 8 bases, and 12 bases lay outside the gene matches. CDR3 length: 13 amino acids. The clonotype originates from a woman aged 30 to 39 with type 1 diabetes. The chain joins TRBV30 to TRBJ2-1; 7 bases line up with TRBD2. The material sequenced was naive CD4+ T cells from blood. The CDR3 spells CALWGEGVYEQFF. Here the CDR3 DNA reads TGTGCCCTTTGGGGGGAGGGCGTCTATGAGCAGTTCTTC.